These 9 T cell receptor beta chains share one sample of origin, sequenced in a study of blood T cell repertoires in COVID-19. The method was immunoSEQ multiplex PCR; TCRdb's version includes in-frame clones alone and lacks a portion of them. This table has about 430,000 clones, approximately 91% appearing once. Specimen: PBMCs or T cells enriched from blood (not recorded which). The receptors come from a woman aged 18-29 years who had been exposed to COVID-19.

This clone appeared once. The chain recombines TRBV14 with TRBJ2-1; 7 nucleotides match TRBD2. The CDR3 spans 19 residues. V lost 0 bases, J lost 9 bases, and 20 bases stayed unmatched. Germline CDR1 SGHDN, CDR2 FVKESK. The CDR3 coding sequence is TGTGCCAGCAGCCAAGATTATGAGGGAGGGCTCGTAGATGGTAGTGAGCAGTTCTTC. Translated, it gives CASSQDYEGGLVDGSEQFF. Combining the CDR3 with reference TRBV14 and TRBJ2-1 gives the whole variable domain EAGVTQFPSHSVIEKGQTVTLRCDPISGHDNLYWYRRVMGKEIKFLLHFVKESKQDESGMPNNRFLAERTGGTYSTLKVQPAELEDSGVYFCASSQDYEGGLVDGSEQFFGPGTRLTVL.

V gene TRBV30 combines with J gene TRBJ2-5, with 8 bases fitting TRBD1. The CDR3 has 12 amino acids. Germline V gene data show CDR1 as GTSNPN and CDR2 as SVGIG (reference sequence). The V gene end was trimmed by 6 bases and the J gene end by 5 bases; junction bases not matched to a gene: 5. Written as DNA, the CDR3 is TGTGCCTGCAATACAGGGGGGGAGACCCAGTACTTC. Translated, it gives CACNTGGETQYF.

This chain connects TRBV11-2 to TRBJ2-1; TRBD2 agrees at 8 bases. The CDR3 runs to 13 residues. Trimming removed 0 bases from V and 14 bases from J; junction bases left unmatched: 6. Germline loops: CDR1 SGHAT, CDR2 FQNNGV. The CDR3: CASSLDRGGLEFF. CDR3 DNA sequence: TGTGCCAGCAGCTTAGATCGCGGGGGGCTAGAGTTCTTC.

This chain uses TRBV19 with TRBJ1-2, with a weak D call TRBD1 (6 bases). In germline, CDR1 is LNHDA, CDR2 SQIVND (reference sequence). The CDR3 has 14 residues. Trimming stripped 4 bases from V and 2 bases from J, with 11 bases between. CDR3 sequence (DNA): TGTGCCAGTAGTAATGGCCAGGGGAACTATGGCTACACCTTC. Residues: CASSNGQGNYGYTF.

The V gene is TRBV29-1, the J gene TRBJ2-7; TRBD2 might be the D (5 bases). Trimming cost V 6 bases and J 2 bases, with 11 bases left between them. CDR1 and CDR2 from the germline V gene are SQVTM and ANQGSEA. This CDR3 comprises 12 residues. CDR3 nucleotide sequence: TGCAGCGTAGGACTGGGTCCCTACGAGCAGTACTTC. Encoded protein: CSVGLGPYEQYF.

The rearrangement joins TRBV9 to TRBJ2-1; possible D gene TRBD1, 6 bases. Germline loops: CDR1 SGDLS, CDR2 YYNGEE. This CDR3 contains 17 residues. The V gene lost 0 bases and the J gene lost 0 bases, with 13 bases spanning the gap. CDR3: CASSVVGRGSSYNEQFF. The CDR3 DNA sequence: TGTGCCAGCAGCGTAGTAGGTAGGGGGAGCTCCTACAATGAGCAGTTCTTC.

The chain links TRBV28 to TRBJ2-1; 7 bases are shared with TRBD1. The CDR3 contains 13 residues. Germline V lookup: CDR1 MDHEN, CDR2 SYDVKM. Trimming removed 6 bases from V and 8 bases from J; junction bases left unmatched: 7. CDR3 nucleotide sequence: TGTGCCAGCAGCCTCGACAGGGTCCATGAGCAGTTCTTC. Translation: CASSLDRVHEQFF.

The CDR3 DNA reads as TGTGCCTGGACCCCCGTTTATAGCAATCAGCCCCAGCATTTT. Amino acids: CAWTPVYSNQPQHF. The chain couples TRBV30 to TRBJ1-5; D is unresolved. Trimming shortened V by 4 bases and J by 0 bases, and 10 bases separated the two germline ends. This CDR3 comprises 14 residues. Germline assignment: CDR1 GTSNPN and CDR2 SVGIG (reference sequence).

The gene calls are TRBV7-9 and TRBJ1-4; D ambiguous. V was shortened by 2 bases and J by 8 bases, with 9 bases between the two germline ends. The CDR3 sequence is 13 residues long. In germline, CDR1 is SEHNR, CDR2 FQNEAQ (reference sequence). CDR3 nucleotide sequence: TGTGCCAGCAGCTTATTGTCCGTAGAAAAACTGTTTTTT. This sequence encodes CASSLLSVEKLFF.